The clone carrying this T cell receptor (beta chain) was counted between two and nine times. No antigen is known for it. This PCR relied on a set of 60 Vbeta primers and 13 Jbeta primers. Generated by immunoSEQ multiplex PCR, the TCRdb table keeps only in-frame clones and is missing some. The sample gives approximately 150,000 clones, approximately 80% of which show up once; approximately 2.4% is in the top ten. These data are taken from a study of cytomegalovirus exposure and HLA in healthy donors. Broader study findings: It was shown in a later analysis that HLA-associated TCR beta chains were more clonally expanded than other, equally common chains. The study had only CMV serostatus as immune exposure information.

The CDR3 length is 16 residues. J gave up 2 bases and V 6 bases, and 7 bases lay outside the gene matches. In germline, CDR1 is SNHLY, CDR2 FYNNEI. This rearrangement joins TRBV2 to TRBJ1-5, with 10 nucleotides matching TRBD1. Source material: PBMCs. This sequence originates from a male donor in good health and CMV-seronegative. The CDR3 coding sequence is TGTGCCAGCAGCCGGGACAGGGGATTTGGCAATCAGCCCCAGCATTTT. Translated: CASSRDRGFGNQPQHF.